This T cell receptor (beta chain) came from a study of HIV-infected patients and healthy controls. Whole-study findings and limits: Healthy controls shared more CDR3 sequences between individuals than HIV-infected patients did.

Whole blood was used without fractionation, so all unsorted peripheral T cells were included. Germline assignment: CDR1 WSHSY and CDR2 SAAADI. V was clipped by 6 bases and J by 4 bases, with 13 bases between them. This CDR3 has 14 residues. Many counts were recorded for this clonotype. Antigen unknown. Reverse transcription used about 500 ng RNA and constant-region primers for alpha and beta. Using multiplexing indices, alpha and beta chain libraries were generated apart by chain-specific third strand synthesis. TCRdb re-called the 5' RACE reads through MiXCR, storing one row per CDR3 protein. Here the sample spans 12,000 or so distinct CDR3 sequences, about 10% being singletons.

Material: blood, obtained before antiretroviral therapy. V and J are TRBV10-2 and TRBJ2-1; possible D gene TRBD1, 6 bases. This receptor was obtained from an adult with HIV infection. The donor label of this sample is uncertain. CDR3 protein: CASSSDRIYNEQFF. CDR3 nucleotide sequence: TGCGCCAGCAGCTCAGACAGGATTTACAATGAGCAGTTCTTC.